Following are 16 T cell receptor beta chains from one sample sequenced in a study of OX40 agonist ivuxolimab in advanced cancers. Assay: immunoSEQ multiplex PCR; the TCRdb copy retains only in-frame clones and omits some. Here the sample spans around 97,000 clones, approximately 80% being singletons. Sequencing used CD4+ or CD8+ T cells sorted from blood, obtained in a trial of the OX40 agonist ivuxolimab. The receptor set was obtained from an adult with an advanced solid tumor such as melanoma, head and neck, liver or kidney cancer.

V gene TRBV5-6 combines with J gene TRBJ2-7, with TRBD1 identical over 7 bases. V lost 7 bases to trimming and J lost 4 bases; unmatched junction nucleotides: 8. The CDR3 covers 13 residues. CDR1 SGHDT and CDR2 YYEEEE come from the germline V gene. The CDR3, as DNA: TGTGCCAGCCGACCGACAGGGCGGTACGAGCAGTACTTC. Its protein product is CASRPTGRYEQYF.

In DNA, the CDR3 is TGCGCCAGCAGCTCCCCGGGGGGGCGCAATGAGCAGTTCTTC. Translating gives CASSSPGGRNEQFF. This chain uses TRBV5-1 with TRBJ2-1; TRBD2 matches 8 bases. The CDR3 consists of 14 residues. Germline CDR1 reads SGHRS; CDR2 reads YFSETQ. J lost 6 bases, V lost 3 bases, and 5 bases had no gene match. Full variable domain (rest looked up from reference TRBV5-1 and TRBJ2-1): KAGVTQTPRYLIKTRGQQVTLSCSPISGHRSVSWYQQTPGQGLQFLFEYFSETQRNKGNFPGRFSGRQFSNSRSEMNVSTLELGDSALYLCASSSPGGRNEQFFGPGTRLTVL.

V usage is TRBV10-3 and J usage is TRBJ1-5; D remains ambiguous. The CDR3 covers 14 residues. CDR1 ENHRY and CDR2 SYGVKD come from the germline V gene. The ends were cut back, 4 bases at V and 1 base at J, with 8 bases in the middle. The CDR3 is CAISAFQSNQPQHF. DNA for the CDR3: TGTGCCATCAGTGCGTTTCAGAGCAATCAGCCCCAGCATTTT.

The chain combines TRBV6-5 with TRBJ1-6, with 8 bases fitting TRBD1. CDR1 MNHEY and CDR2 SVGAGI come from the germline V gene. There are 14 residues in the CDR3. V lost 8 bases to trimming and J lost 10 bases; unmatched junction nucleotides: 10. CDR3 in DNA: TGTGCCAGCGATGACAGGGGCCCAGGATCACCCCTCCACTTT. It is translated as CASDDRGPGSPLHF.

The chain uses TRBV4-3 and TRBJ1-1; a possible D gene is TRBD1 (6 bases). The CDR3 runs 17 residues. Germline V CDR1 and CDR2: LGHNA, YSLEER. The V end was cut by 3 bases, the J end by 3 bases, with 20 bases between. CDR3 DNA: TGCGCCAGCAGCCAGCTCACACAGGGTCCCCATTACACTGAAGCTTTCTTT. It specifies CASSQLTQGPHYTEAFF.

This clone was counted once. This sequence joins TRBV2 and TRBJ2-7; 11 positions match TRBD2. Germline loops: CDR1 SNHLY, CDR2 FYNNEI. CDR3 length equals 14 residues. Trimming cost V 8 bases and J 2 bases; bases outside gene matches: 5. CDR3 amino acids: CASVGTSGAYEQYF. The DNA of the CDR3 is TGTGCCAGCGTCGGGACTAGCGGTGCCTACGAGCAGTACTTC.

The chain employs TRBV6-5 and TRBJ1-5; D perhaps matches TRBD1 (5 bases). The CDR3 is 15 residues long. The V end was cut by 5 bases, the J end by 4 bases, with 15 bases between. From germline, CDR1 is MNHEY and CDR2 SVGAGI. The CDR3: CASSPGVGGNQPQHF. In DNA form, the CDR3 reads TGTGCCAGCAGTCCGGGGGTGGGGGGGAATCAGCCCCAGCATTTT.

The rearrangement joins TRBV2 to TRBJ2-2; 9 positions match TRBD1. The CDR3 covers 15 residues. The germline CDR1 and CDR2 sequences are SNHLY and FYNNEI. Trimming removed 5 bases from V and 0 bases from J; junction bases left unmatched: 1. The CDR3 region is CASSRDRANTGELFF. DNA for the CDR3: TGTGCCAGCAGTCGGGACAGGGCGAACACCGGGGAGCTGTTTTTT.

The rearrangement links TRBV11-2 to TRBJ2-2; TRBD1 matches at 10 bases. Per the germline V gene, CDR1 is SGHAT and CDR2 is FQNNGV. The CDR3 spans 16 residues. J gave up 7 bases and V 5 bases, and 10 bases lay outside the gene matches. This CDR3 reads CASSRRQGALVGELFF. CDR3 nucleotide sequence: TGTGCCAGCAGCCGAAGACAGGGGGCGTTGGTCGGGGAGCTGTTTTTT.

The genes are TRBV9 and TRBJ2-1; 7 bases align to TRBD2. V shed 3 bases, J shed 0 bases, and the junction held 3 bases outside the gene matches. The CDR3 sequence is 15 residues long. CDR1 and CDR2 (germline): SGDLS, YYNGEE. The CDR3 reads CASSARDYSYNEQFF. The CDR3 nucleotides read TGTGCCAGCAGCGCCCGGGACTACTCCTACAATGAGCAGTTCTTC.

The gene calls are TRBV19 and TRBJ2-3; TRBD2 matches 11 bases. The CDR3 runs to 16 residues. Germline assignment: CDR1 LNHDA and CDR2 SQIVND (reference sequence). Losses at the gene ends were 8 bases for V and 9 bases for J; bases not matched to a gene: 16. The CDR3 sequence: CASQGPGLAGGSTQYF. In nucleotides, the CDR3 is TGTGCCAGTCAGGGCCCCGGGCTAGCGGGGGGAAGCACGCAGTATTTT.

The CDR3 loop is CASSWGGDTEAFF. CDR3 bases: TGCGCCAGCAGTTGGGGAGGTGACACTGAAGCTTTCTTT. The chain has TRBV5-1 and TRBJ1-1; D is unresolved. CDR3 length equals 13 residues. The V and J ends lost 5 bases and 3 bases respectively, with 11 bases between them. Germline CDR1 is SGHRS and CDR2 is YFSETQ.

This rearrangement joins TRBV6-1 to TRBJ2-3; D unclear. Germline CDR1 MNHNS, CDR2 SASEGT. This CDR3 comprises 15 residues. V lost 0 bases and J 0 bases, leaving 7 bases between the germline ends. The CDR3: CASSEAHSSTDTQYF. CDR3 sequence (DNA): TGTGCCAGCAGTGAAGCGCACAGCAGCACAGATACGCAGTATTTT.

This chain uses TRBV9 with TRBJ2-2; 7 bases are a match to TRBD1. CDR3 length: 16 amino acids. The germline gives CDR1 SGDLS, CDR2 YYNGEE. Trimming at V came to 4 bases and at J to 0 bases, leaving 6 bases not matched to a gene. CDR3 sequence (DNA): TGTGCCAGCAGCATCGGACAGGCCGCGAACACCGGGGAGCTGTTTTTT. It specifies CASSIGQAANTGELFF.

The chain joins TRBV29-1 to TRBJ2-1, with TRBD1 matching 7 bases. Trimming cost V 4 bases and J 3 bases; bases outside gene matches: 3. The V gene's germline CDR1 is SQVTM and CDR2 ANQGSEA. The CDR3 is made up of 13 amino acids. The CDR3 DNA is TGCAGCGTTGCCGGGACAGACTACAATGAGCAGTTCTTC. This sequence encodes CSVAGTDYNEQFF.

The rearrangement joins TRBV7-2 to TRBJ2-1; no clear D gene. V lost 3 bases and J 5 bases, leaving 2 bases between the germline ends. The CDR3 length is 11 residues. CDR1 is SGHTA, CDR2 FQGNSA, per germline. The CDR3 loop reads CASSFNNEQFF. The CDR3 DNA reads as TGTGCCAGCAGCTTCAACAATGAGCAGTTCTTC. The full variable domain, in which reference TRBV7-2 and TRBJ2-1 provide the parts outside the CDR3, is GAGVSQSPSNKVTEKGKDVELRCDPISGHTALYWYRQSLGQGLEFLIYFQGNSAPDKSGLPSDRFSAERTGGSVSTLTIQRTQQEDSAVYLCASSFNNEQFFGPGTRLTVL.